This TCR beta chain was sequenced in a study of blood T cell repertoires in COVID-19. Study information: Italy, Spain and the United States were the sources of the convalescent and acute COVID-19 samples.

Germline lookup yields CDR1 WSHSY and CDR2 SAAADI. This CDR3 is built from 13 residues. Unmatched junction bases numbered 3, after V lost 10 bases and J lost 5 bases. Assay used: immunoSEQ multiplex PCR; TCRdb lists only in-frame clones, some missing. The sample has some 410,000 clones; 85% to 90% are singletons. Across over 20 US areas, participants ranged in age from roughly 18 to 95 years. A single count supports this clone. The source is a woman aged 30 to 39 with acute COVID-19. The genes are TRBV10-2 and TRBJ2-2, with 11 bases that match TRBD2. Sequenced material: PBMCs or T cells enriched from blood (not recorded which). The DNA for the CDR3 is TGCGCCACGAGACTAGCGGGGACCGGGGAGCTGTTTTTT. It yields the protein CATRLAGTGELFF.